This TCR beta chain was captured by sequencing in a study of blood T cells in healthy people across ages. Overall study findings and caveats: Greater diversity and more naive CD4+ cells were seen in long-lived donors than in aged donors. Naive T cell percentage showed a strong correlation with the diversity of TCR beta. Age advanced and TCR beta diversity per million T cells fell, roughly linearly.

Every donor contributed approximately 10 milliliters of peripheral blood by blood draw. In its sample, this clonotype was seen a few times. The antigen remains undetermined. Using a J-beta primer mix together with a sample-barcoded 5' primer, a second PCR was run for roughly 6 to 12 cycles. In TCRdb, the 5' RACE reads were re-called with MiXCR into one record per CDR3 protein. The table has around 1.5 million distinct CDR3 sequences, roughly 32% seen once; the top ten hold around 11%. Germline assignment: CDR1 SGHRS and CDR2 YFSETQ. V gave up 7 bases and J gave up 2 bases; unmatched junction bases: 7. CDR3 size: 14 residues.

This chain joins TRBV5-1 and TRBJ2-7, with 9 bases fitting TRBD1. The clonotype originates from a woman under 40 in good health. The sample was blood. DNA of the CDR3: TGCGCCAGCCGAGGGACAGGGAATACCTACGAGCAGTACTTC. Its translation: CASRGTGNTYEQYF.